These T cell receptor beta chains were read from a single sample in a study of blood T cell repertoires in COVID-19. Here immunoSEQ multiplex PCR was the method, and the copy in TCRdb shows in-frame clones only, minus some. Among approximately 74,000 clones listed, 60% to 80% were seen once. Sequenced sample: peripheral blood. The receptors shown here come from a man in his sixties with acute or convalescent COVID-19. CDR3s include the opening cysteine and the closing phenylalanine or tryptophan. The order of the fields is CDR3 protein, CDR3 DNA, clone size, D gene, J gene, V gene. D genes are given only for firm matches. Rows give clone size only sometimes, using once, few, many, or a class for an expanded clone.

cdr3_aa: CAISEPDTSLSYEQYF
cdr3_nt: TGTGCCATCAGTGAGCCGGACACGTCGCTCTCCTACGAGCAGTACTTC
clone_size: .
d_call: .
j_call: TRBJ2-7
v_call: TRBV10-3

cdr3_aa: CASSAQLAGGTDTQYF
cdr3_nt: TGTGCCAGCAGTGCTCAACTAGCTGGAGGAACAGATACGCAGTATTTT
clone_size: .
d_call: .
j_call: TRBJ2-3
v_call: TRBV2

cdr3_aa: CASSFTGEQYF
cdr3_nt: TGTGCCAGCAGCTTTACGGGAGAGCAGTACTTC
clone_size: .
d_call: .
j_call: TRBJ2-7
v_call: TRBV5-5

cdr3_aa: CASSLYYEQYF
cdr3_nt: TGTGCCAGCAGCTTGTACTACGAGCAGTACTTC
clone_size: .
d_call: .
j_call: TRBJ2-7
v_call: TRBV5-6

cdr3_aa: CASSYSNSRNNYGYTF
cdr3_nt: TGTGCCAGCAGTTACTCGAACAGCCGCAATAACTATGGCTACACCTTC
clone_size: .
d_call: .
j_call: TRBJ1-2
v_call: TRBV6-5

cdr3_aa: CASSELFREAYEQFF
cdr3_nt: TGTGCCAGCAGTGAACTCTTCAGGGAGGCGTATGAGCAGTTCTTC
clone_size: .
d_call: .
j_call: TRBJ2-1
v_call: TRBV6-1

cdr3_aa: CASSYPSKTQYF
cdr3_nt: TGTGCCAGCAGTTATCCTTCTAAGACCCAGTACTTC
clone_size: .
d_call: .
j_call: TRBJ2-5
v_call: TRBV6-2/TRBV6-3

cdr3_aa: CASSSGQGGDYGYTF
cdr3_nt: TGCGCCAGCAGCTCCGGACAGGGGGGGGACTATGGCTACACCTTC
clone_size: .
d_call: TRBD1
j_call: TRBJ1-2
v_call: TRBV5-1

cdr3_aa: CATSGPGDPPSTDTQYF
cdr3_nt: TGTGCCACCAGTGGCCCGGGGGATCCCCCTAGCACAGATACGCAGTATTTT
clone_size: .
d_call: .
j_call: TRBJ2-3
v_call: TRBV24-1

cdr3_aa: CASSDGPGINGYTF
cdr3_nt: TGTGCCAGCAGTGACGGCCCAGGGATAAATGGCTACACCTTC
clone_size: .
d_call: .
j_call: TRBJ1-2
v_call: TRBV6-4

cdr3_aa: CASSRLQTVGEKLFF
cdr3_nt: TGTGCCAGCAGCCGATTGCAAACGGTTGGTGAAAAACTGTTTTTT
clone_size: .
d_call: .
j_call: TRBJ1-4
v_call: TRBV14

cdr3_aa: CASSLENLSGVYGYTF
cdr3_nt: TGCGCCAGCAGCTTAGAAAATCTGTCGGGGGTCTATGGCTACACCTTC
clone_size: once
d_call: .
j_call: TRBJ1-2
v_call: TRBV5-1

cdr3_aa: CASHGTGNYGYTF
cdr3_nt: TGTGCCAGCCATGGGACAGGGAACTATGGCTACACCTTC
clone_size: once
d_call: TRBD1
j_call: TRBJ1-2
v_call: TRBV2

cdr3_aa: CASSSGLDAEQFF
cdr3_nt: TGTGCCAGCAGTTCGGGACTAGATGCTGAGCAGTTCTTC
clone_size: .
d_call: TRBD2
j_call: TRBJ2-1
v_call: TRBV11-3

cdr3_aa: CASSPGTEAFF
cdr3_nt: TGTGCCAGCTCACCCGGTACTGAAGCTTTCTTT
clone_size: .
d_call: .
j_call: TRBJ1-1
v_call: TRBV18

cdr3_aa: CATSGRDRLTDTQYF
cdr3_nt: TGTGCCACCAGTGGGCGGGACAGGCTCACAGATACGCAGTATTTT
clone_size: .
d_call: TRBD1
j_call: TRBJ2-3
v_call: TRBV24-1

cdr3_aa: CATEGGGSDSYNEQFF
cdr3_nt: TGTGCCACCGAAGGGGGGGGATCGGACTCCTACAATGAGCAGTTCTTC
clone_size: .
d_call: .
j_call: TRBJ2-1
v_call: TRBV2

cdr3_aa: CATSDASGEAYNEQFF
cdr3_nt: TGTGCCACCAGTGATGCCTCCGGGGAGGCCTACAATGAGCAGTTCTTC
clone_size: .
d_call: .
j_call: TRBJ2-1
v_call: TRBV24-1

cdr3_aa: CASSSGTAAEAFF
cdr3_nt: TGTGCCAGCAGCTCCGGGACAGCAGCTGAAGCTTTCTTT
clone_size: few
d_call: TRBD1
j_call: TRBJ1-1
v_call: TRBV7-9

cdr3_aa: CASSPLVSGLAGVDTQYF
cdr3_nt: TGCGCCAGCAGCCCCCTCGTGTCGGGACTAGCGGGAGTAGATACGCAGTATTTT
clone_size: .
d_call: TRBD2
j_call: TRBJ2-3
v_call: TRBV4-3

cdr3_aa: CASSQGAFYGYTF
cdr3_nt: TGTGCCAGCTCACAGGGGGCGTTCTATGGCTACACCTTC
clone_size: .
d_call: TRBD1
j_call: TRBJ1-2
v_call: TRBV18

cdr3_aa: CASSGGVLRAETQYF
cdr3_nt: TGTGCCAGCAGTGGCGGGGTTCTTAGGGCAGAGACCCAGTACTTC
clone_size: .
d_call: .
j_call: TRBJ2-5
v_call: TRBV2

cdr3_aa: CASSWAPTSGDPTQYF
cdr3_nt: TGTGCCAGCAGCTGGGCTCCGACTAGCGGGGATCCTACGCAGTATTTT
clone_size: .
d_call: TRBD2
j_call: TRBJ2-3
v_call: TRBV11-3

cdr3_aa: CASGLGQQETQYF
cdr3_nt: TGTGCTAGTGGTTTAGGACAGCAAGAGACCCAGTACTTC
clone_size: .
d_call: .
j_call: TRBJ2-5
v_call: TRBV12-5

cdr3_aa: CASRTSGTDKETQYF
cdr3_nt: TGTGCCAGCAGGACATCCGGGACAGATAAAGAGACCCAGTACTTC
clone_size: .
d_call: TRBD1
j_call: TRBJ2-5
v_call: TRBV7-2

cdr3_aa: CASSLSGARRSGANVLTF
cdr3_nt: TGTGCCAGCAGCTTGAGCGGGGCCCGTCGCTCTGGGGCCAACGTCCTGACTTTC
clone_size: .
d_call: TRBD2
j_call: TRBJ2-6
v_call: TRBV5-4

cdr3_aa: CASSRGTGAGNTIYF
cdr3_nt: TGTGCCAGCAGCCGAGGGACAGGGGCTGGAAACACCATATATTTT
clone_size: .
d_call: TRBD1
j_call: TRBJ1-3
v_call: TRBV7-6

cdr3_aa: CASSFRGGYEQYF
cdr3_nt: TGTGCCAGCAGTTTTAGGGGGGGCTACGAGCAGTACTTC
clone_size: .
d_call: .
j_call: TRBJ2-7
v_call: TRBV27

cdr3_aa: CASSLGAGGSTDTQYF
cdr3_nt: TGCGCCAGCAGCTTGGGAGCGGGGGGAAGCACAGATACGCAGTATTTT
clone_size: .
d_call: TRBD2
j_call: TRBJ2-3
v_call: TRBV5-1

cdr3_aa: CASSEGVPSYNEQFF
cdr3_nt: TGTGCCAGTAGCGAGGGGGTCCCCTCCTACAATGAGCAGTTCTTC
clone_size: few
d_call: .
j_call: TRBJ2-1
v_call: TRBV19

cdr3_aa: CASSRDRQGPQHF
cdr3_nt: TGTGCCAGCAGCAGGGACAGGCAGGGGCCCCAGCATTTT
clone_size: .
d_call: TRBD1
j_call: TRBJ1-5
v_call: TRBV13

cdr3_aa: CSVEGIRGYYNEQFF
cdr3_nt: TGCAGCGTAGAGGGGATAAGGGGGTACTACAATGAGCAGTTCTTC
clone_size: .
d_call: .
j_call: TRBJ2-1
v_call: TRBV29-1

cdr3_aa: CASNSLGQEYNEQFF
cdr3_nt: TGTGCCAGCAACTCCCTGGGACAGGAATACAATGAGCAGTTCTTC
clone_size: few
d_call: TRBD1
j_call: TRBJ2-1
v_call: TRBV9

cdr3_aa: CASKSLGATNEKLFF
cdr3_nt: TGTGCCAGTAAAAGTCTCGGTGCAACTAATGAAAAACTGTTTTTT
clone_size: .
d_call: .
j_call: TRBJ1-4
v_call: TRBV19

cdr3_aa: CASSQVAGSTDTQYF
cdr3_nt: TGCGCCAGCAGCCAAGTAGCGGGGAGTACAGATACGCAGTATTTT
clone_size: .
d_call: TRBD2
j_call: TRBJ2-3
v_call: TRBV5-1

cdr3_aa: CASSQTVNPYNEQFF
cdr3_nt: TGTGCCAGCAGCCAAACAGTTAACCCCTACAATGAGCAGTTCTTC
clone_size: .
d_call: .
j_call: TRBJ2-1
v_call: TRBV7-2

cdr3_aa: CSAMNTEAFF
cdr3_nt: TGCAGCGCTATGAACACTGAAGCTTTCTTT
clone_size: .
d_call: .
j_call: TRBJ1-1
v_call: TRBV29-1

cdr3_aa: CASSPIQGSTEAFF
cdr3_nt: TGTGCCAGCTCACCCATACAGGGATCCACTGAAGCTTTCTTT
clone_size: .
d_call: .
j_call: TRBJ1-1
v_call: TRBV18

cdr3_aa: CASSQTSVEQYF
cdr3_nt: TGTGCCAGCAGCCAGACTAGCGTCGAGCAGTACTTC
clone_size: .
d_call: TRBD2
j_call: TRBJ2-7
v_call: TRBV12-3/TRBV12-4

cdr3_aa: CASGPQLGGSGNTIYF
cdr3_nt: TGTGCCAGCGGCCCCCAACTGGGAGGTTCTGGAAACACCATATATTTT
clone_size: .
d_call: .
j_call: TRBJ1-3
v_call: TRBV7-6

cdr3_aa: CASSRGHLNTEAFF
cdr3_nt: TGTGCCAGTAGCAGGGGACACCTAAACACTGAAGCTTTCTTT
clone_size: .
d_call: .
j_call: TRBJ1-1
v_call: TRBV19

cdr3_aa: CATSREGTGYGYTF
cdr3_nt: TGTGCCACCAGCAGAGAAGGTACAGGCTATGGCTACACCTTC
clone_size: .
d_call: .
j_call: TRBJ1-2
v_call: TRBV15

cdr3_aa: CASRRGANYGYTF
cdr3_nt: TGTGCCTCCCGGCGGGGAGCTAACTATGGCTACACCTTC
clone_size: .
d_call: .
j_call: TRBJ1-2
v_call: TRBV12-3/TRBV12-4

cdr3_aa: CASLAGATRGEQFF
cdr3_nt: TGTGCCTCGCTAGCGGGGGCGACCAGGGGGGAGCAGTTCTTC
clone_size: .
d_call: TRBD2
j_call: TRBJ2-1
v_call: TRBV19

cdr3_aa: CASSEDRPGRYEQYF
cdr3_nt: TGTGCCAGCAGTGAGGACAGACCCGGCAGATACGAGCAGTACTTC
clone_size: .
d_call: .
j_call: TRBJ2-7
v_call: TRBV25-1

cdr3_aa: CASSWGVDTQYF
cdr3_nt: TGTGCCAGCAGTTGGGGGGTGGATACGCAGTATTTT
clone_size: .
d_call: .
j_call: TRBJ2-3
v_call: TRBV28

cdr3_aa: CASSLGAGGIAEAFF
cdr3_nt: TGTGCCAGCAGCTTAGGAGCAGGGGGCATCGCTGAAGCTTTCTTT
clone_size: few
d_call: TRBD1
j_call: TRBJ1-1
v_call: TRBV7-3

cdr3_aa: CASSLGTGSSTDTQYF
cdr3_nt: TGTGCCAGCAGTTTAGGGACAGGCTCTAGCACAGATACGCAGTATTTT
clone_size: .
d_call: TRBD1
j_call: TRBJ2-3
v_call: TRBV27

cdr3_aa: CASSHERGNNNSPLHF
cdr3_nt: TGTGCCAGCAGCCACGAAAGGGGAAACAATAATTCACCCCTCCACTTT
clone_size: .
d_call: .
j_call: TRBJ1-6
v_call: TRBV5-5

cdr3_aa: CASSYSGRRGGTQYF
cdr3_nt: TGTGCCAGCAGTTACTCCGGACGTCGAGGGGGGACCCAGTACTTC
clone_size: .
d_call: .
j_call: TRBJ2-5
v_call: TRBV6-2/TRBV6-3

cdr3_aa: CASRDLGGTNTGELFF
cdr3_nt: TGTGCCAGTAGGGACTTGGGGGGGACGAACACCGGGGAGCTGTTTTTT
clone_size: .
d_call: TRBD2
j_call: TRBJ2-2
v_call: TRBV19

cdr3_aa: CASSQDSERRVNEKLFF
cdr3_nt: TGCGCCAGCAGCCAAGACAGTGAGCGCAGGGTTAATGAAAAACTGTTTTTT
clone_size: few
d_call: .
j_call: TRBJ1-4
v_call: TRBV4-3

cdr3_aa: CASSSTPLGGYTF
cdr3_nt: TGTGCCAGCAGCTCGACACCCCTGGGTGGCTACACCTTC
clone_size: .
d_call: .
j_call: TRBJ1-2
v_call: TRBV7-2

cdr3_aa: CASSFPGLGALSTDTQYF
cdr3_nt: TGTGCCAGCAGCTTCCCCGGCCTGGGGGCCCTTAGCACAGATACGCAGTATTTT
clone_size: once
d_call: .
j_call: TRBJ2-3
v_call: TRBV5-6

cdr3_aa: CASTPEGGYGYTF
cdr3_nt: TGTGCCAGCACCCCGGAGGGAGGCTATGGCTACACCTTC
clone_size: once
d_call: .
j_call: TRBJ1-2
v_call: TRBV12-3/TRBV12-4

cdr3_aa: CASSLNTAGLYEKLFF
cdr3_nt: TGTGCCAGCAGCCTCAACACGGCAGGACTATATGAAAAACTGTTTTTT
clone_size: .
d_call: .
j_call: TRBJ1-4
v_call: TRBV7-2

cdr3_aa: CAWSVGGSNEKLFF
cdr3_nt: TGTGCCTGGAGTGTGGGGGGGTCTAATGAAAAACTGTTTTTT
clone_size: .
d_call: .
j_call: TRBJ1-4
v_call: TRBV30

cdr3_aa: CASSLTGNTEAFF
cdr3_nt: TGTGCCAGCAGCTTAACGGGGAACACTGAAGCTTTCTTT
clone_size: few
d_call: .
j_call: TRBJ1-1
v_call: TRBV7-2

cdr3_aa: CATRNRGSNQPQHF
cdr3_nt: TGTGCCACCAGAAACAGGGGAAGCAATCAGCCCCAGCATTTT
clone_size: .
d_call: TRBD1
j_call: TRBJ1-5
v_call: TRBV19

cdr3_aa: CASSFPKTGTGNEQYF
cdr3_nt: TGTGCCAGCAGCTTTCCTAAAACCGGGACAGGGAACGAGCAGTACTTC
clone_size: few
d_call: TRBD1
j_call: TRBJ2-7
v_call: TRBV2